Detailed here is one TCR beta chain. This sample is drawn from a study of shared clonotypes between healthy human individuals. Germline CDR1 KGHSH, CDR2 LQKENI. CDR3 length: 16 amino acids. V was cut by 4 bases and J by 5 bases, with 18 bases left in between. Cells designated naive CD8 were CD45RO-negative and were positively selected for CCR7, with terminally differentiated effector memory CD45RA+ cells excluded. Generated by immunoSEQ multiplex PCR, the TCRdb table keeps only in-frame clones and is missing some. Of under 1 million clones listed, just over 95% are singletons. The receptor's source is a man under 40 in good health. This sequence joins TRBV18 and TRBJ2-1, with D hard to call. The sequencing sample was made of naive CD8+ T cells sorted from blood. DNA of the CDR3: TGTGCCAGCTCACTCGACCCCACCCACAACGACAATGAGCAGTTCTTC. Its translation is CASSLDPTHNDNEQFF.